This T cell receptor beta chain was retrieved from a study of T-cell reconstitution after alpha-beta-depleted transplantation in children. Study-wide results and caveats: As was reported, about two months after transplant, alpha-beta T cells came from several hundred expanded graft clones. For some patients, TCRbeta diversity was high at day 60 because of recipient T cells and thymic progenitors that survived.

Construction of the TCRbeta library involved unique molecular identifiers. TCRdb redid the calling of the PCR reads with MiXCR, one entry per CDR3 protein. This table has over 200,000 distinct CDR3 sequences, about a tenth appearing once. CDR3 length: 15 residues. Trimming took 3 bases from V and 4 from J; bases not matched to a gene: 7. Germline V gives CDR1 SGHTA, CDR2 FQGNSA. The table lists this clonotype with a few counts. What it binds is not known. This TCR derives from a child younger than two with acute myeloid leukemia, due to receive a stem cell transplant. The chain carries TRBV7-2 and TRBJ1-1; 8 positions match TRBD1. This material consisted of PBMCs, taken before TCRalphabeta/CD19-depleted stem cell transplant. CDR3 in DNA: TGTGCCAGCAGCTTTACAGGGGGGGGGACCACTGAAGCTTTCTTT. Encoded protein: CASSFTGGGTTEAFF.